These T cell receptor beta chains were read from a single sample in a study of blood T cell repertoires in COVID-19. Assay: immunoSEQ multiplex PCR; the TCRdb copy retains only in-frame clones and omits some. The sample consists of about 250,000 clones, about 86% of them appearing once. The sequencing input was peripheral blood. These receptors were collected from a man older than 75 with acute or convalescent COVID-19. Both conserved end residues are part of each CDR3. The order of the fields is clone size, V gene, J gene, D gene, CDR3 protein, CDR3 DNA. A D gene is named only where the DNA matches it firmly. Clone size appears in some rows only: once, few, many, or a class for an expanded clone.

abundance: -; v_gene: TRBV3-1/TRBV3-2; j_gene: TRBJ2-7; d_gene: -; CDR3aa: CASSQVSLRVHEQYF; CDR3nt: TGTGCCAGCAGCCAAGTTTCCCTTCGGGTCCACGAGCAGTACTTC
abundance: -; v_gene: TRBV7-9; j_gene: TRBJ2-1; d_gene: -; CDR3aa: CASSSLSGFSSYNEQFF; CDR3nt: TGTGCCAGCAGCTCCCTTAGCGGATTCAGCTCCTACAATGAGCAGTTCTTC
abundance: -; v_gene: TRBV11-3; j_gene: TRBJ2-2; d_gene: TRBD2; CDR3aa: CASSLDKEREASETGELFF; CDR3nt: TGTGCCAGCAGCTTAGATAAAGAGCGGGAGGCCTCGGAGACCGGGGAGCTGTTTTTT
abundance: -; v_gene: TRBV21-1; j_gene: TRBJ1-1; d_gene: -; CDR3aa: CASSPQGQPNTEAFF; CDR3nt: TGTGCCAGCAGCCCCCAGGGGCAGCCGAACACTGAAGCTTTCTTT
abundance: few; v_gene: TRBV7-3; j_gene: TRBJ1-5; d_gene: -; CDR3aa: CASSQNSNQPQHF; CDR3nt: TGTGCCAGCAGCCAGAATAGCAATCAGCCCCAGCATTTT
abundance: -; v_gene: TRBV18; j_gene: TRBJ2-5; d_gene: -; CDR3aa: CASSGQRQETQYF; CDR3nt: TGTGCCAGCTCCGGACAGAGACAAGAGACCCAGTACTTC
abundance: -; v_gene: TRBV29-1; j_gene: TRBJ2-3; d_gene: TRBD2; CDR3aa: CSVESGNVRKGTQYF; CDR3nt: TGCAGCGTGGAGAGCGGGAACGTTCGTAAGGGTACGCAGTATTTT
abundance: -; v_gene: TRBV28; j_gene: TRBJ2-3; d_gene: -; CDR3aa: CASSSLTGVSGDTQYF; CDR3nt: TGTGCCAGCAGTTCCCTTACGGGAGTGTCGGGAGATACGCAGTATTTT
abundance: -; v_gene: TRBV6-4; j_gene: TRBJ2-1; d_gene: TRBD2; CDR3aa: CASSTGTSGGLNEQFF; CDR3nt: TGTGCCAGCAGTACCGGGACTAGCGGGGGGCTCAATGAGCAGTTCTTC
abundance: -; v_gene: TRBV29-1; j_gene: TRBJ2-7; d_gene: TRBD1; CDR3aa: CSVAGTGGGEQYF; CDR3nt: TGCAGCGTTGCGGGGACAGGGGGCGGCGAGCAGTACTTC
abundance: -; v_gene: TRBV6-2/TRBV6-3; j_gene: TRBJ2-7; d_gene: TRBD1; CDR3aa: CASSNPGQGGYPHEQYF; CDR3nt: TGTGCCAGCAGTAACCCGGGACAGGGGGGGTATCCCCACGAGCAGTACTTC
abundance: -; v_gene: TRBV19; j_gene: TRBJ2-3; d_gene: TRBD2; CDR3aa: CASSLGLAGLADTQYF; CDR3nt: TGTGCCAGTAGTTTGGGACTAGCGGGACTCGCAGATACGCAGTATTTT
abundance: -; v_gene: TRBV5-1; j_gene: TRBJ2-2; d_gene: TRBD1; CDR3aa: CASSLGQGRNTGELFF; CDR3nt: TGCGCCAGCAGCTTGGGACAGGGCAGAAACACCGGGGAGCTGTTTTTT
abundance: -; v_gene: TRBV28; j_gene: TRBJ2-7; d_gene: -; CDR3aa: CASSLADRSYEQYF; CDR3nt: TGTGCCAGCAGTTTGGCGGACAGAAGCTACGAGCAGTACTTC
abundance: -; v_gene: TRBV7-2; j_gene: TRBJ2-7; d_gene: TRBD2; CDR3aa: CASSRGAGATTYEQYF; CDR3nt: TGTGCCAGCAGCCGCGGGGCGGGAGCGACCACCTACGAGCAGTACTTC
abundance: -; v_gene: TRBV5-4; j_gene: TRBJ2-5; d_gene: TRBD1; CDR3aa: CASTNPSDRARETQYF; CDR3nt: TGTGCCAGCACCAACCCTTCGGACAGGGCCCGGGAGACCCAGTACTTC
abundance: -; v_gene: TRBV19; j_gene: TRBJ2-7; d_gene: -; CDR3aa: CASSDDRFPTEQYF; CDR3nt: TGTGCCAGTAGCGACGACAGGTTTCCAACCGAGCAGTACTTC